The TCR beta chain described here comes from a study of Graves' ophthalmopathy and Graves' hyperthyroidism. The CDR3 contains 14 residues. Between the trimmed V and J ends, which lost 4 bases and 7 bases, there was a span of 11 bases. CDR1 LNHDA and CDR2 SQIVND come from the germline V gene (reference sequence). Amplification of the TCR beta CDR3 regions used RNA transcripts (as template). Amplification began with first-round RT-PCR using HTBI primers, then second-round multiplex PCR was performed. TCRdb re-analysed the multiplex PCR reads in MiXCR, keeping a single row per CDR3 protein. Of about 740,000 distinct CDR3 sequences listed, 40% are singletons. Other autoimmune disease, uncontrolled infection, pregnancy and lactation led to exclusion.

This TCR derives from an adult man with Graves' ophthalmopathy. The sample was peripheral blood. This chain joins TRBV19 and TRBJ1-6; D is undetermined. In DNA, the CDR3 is TGTGCCAGTAGTACGACTAGCGGGAATTCACCCCTCCACTTT. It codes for CASSTTSGNSPLHF.